This TCR beta chain was found in a study of blood T cell repertoires in COVID-19. Across the whole study: Italy, Spain and the United States were the sources of the convalescent and acute COVID-19 samples. PBMCs, B-cell-depleted T cells, or T cells provided the cDNA or gDNA that made up the material.

The CDR3 contains 17 residues. Germline V gene sequence: CDR1 SGHDT, CDR2 YYEEEE. With 0 bases removed from V and 2 bases from J, the gap between germline ends came to 15 bases. Authors' processing steps: Estimates of nucleated cell counts were drawn from the amplification of reference gene primers. Sequencing used immunoSEQ multiplex PCR; TCRdb keeps in-frame clones, though not all of them. V and J calls and clone size are copied from that table; D and trimming were computed from the DNA. The sample contains fewer than 200,000 clones, 77% of which appear only once. This chain uses TRBV5-6 with TRBJ1-5; D is perhaps TRBD1 (6 bases). The TCR originated in a man between 65 and 85 years old with acute or convalescent COVID-19. The sequencing input was peripheral blood. CDR3 bases: TGTGCCAGCAGCTTGGCGCGGGGGGCCCCCCGCAATCAGCCCCAGCATTTT. Translated: CASSLARGAPRNQPQHF.